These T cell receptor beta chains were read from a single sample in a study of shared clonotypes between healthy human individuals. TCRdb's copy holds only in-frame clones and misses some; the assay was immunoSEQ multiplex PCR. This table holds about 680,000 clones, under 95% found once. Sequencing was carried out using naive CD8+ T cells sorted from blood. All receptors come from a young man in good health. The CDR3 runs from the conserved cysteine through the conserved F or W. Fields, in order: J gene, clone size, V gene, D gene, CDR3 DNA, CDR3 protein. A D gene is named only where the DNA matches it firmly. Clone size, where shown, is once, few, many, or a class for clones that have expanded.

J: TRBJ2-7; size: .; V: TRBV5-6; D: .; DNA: TGTGCCAGCAGCTTGGCGGACTACGAGCAGTACTTC; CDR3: CASSLADYEQYF
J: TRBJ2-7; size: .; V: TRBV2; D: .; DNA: TGTGCCAGCAGAAGCGGTAGCTCCTACGAGCAGTACTTC; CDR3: CASRSGSSYEQYF
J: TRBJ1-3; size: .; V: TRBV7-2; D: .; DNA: TGTGCCAGCAGCATAACGACATACACCTCAGGAAACACCATATATTTT; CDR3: CASSITTYTSGNTIYF
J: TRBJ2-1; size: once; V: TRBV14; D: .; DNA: TGTGCCAGCAGCCTGGCCTTGGGTGAGCAGTTCTTC; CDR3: CASSLALGEQFF
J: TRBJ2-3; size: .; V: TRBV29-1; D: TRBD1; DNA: TGCAGCGTTGATTTAGGCAGGGGGTTGGATACGCAGTATTTT; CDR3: CSVDLGRGLDTQYF
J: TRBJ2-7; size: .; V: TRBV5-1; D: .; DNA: TGCGCCAGCAGCTTGGACCCCGCAGGGCAGGACGAGCAGTACTTC; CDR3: CASSLDPAGQDEQYF
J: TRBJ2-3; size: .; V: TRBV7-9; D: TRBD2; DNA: TGTGCCAGCAGCGAGAGGACTAGCGCCCGCACAGATACGCAGTATTTT; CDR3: CASSERTSARTDTQYF
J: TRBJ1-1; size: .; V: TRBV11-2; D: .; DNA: TGTGCCAGCAGCTCCTATCAGGAAGCTTTCTTT; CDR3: CASSSYQEAFF
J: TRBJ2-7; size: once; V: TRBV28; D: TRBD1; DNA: TGTGCCAGCAGTTTGGACAGGGCGGCCTACGAGCAGTACTTC; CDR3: CASSLDRAAYEQYF
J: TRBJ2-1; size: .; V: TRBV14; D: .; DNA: TGTGCCAGCAGCCCTACGTTAGGGACGTTGGTCAATGAGCAGTTCTTC; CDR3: CASSPTLGTLVNEQFF
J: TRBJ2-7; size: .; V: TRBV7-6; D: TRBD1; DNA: TGTGCCAGCAGCTTCCGGGACAGGGGTTTCTCAGGGGAGCAGTACTTC; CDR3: CASSFRDRGFSGEQYF
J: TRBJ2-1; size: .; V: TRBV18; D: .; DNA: TGTGCCAGCTCACCACCGGGCTACAATGAGCAGTTCTTC; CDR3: CASSPPGYNEQFF
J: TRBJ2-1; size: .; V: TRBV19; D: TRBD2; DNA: TGTGCCAGTAGTATGCGGAGGGCGGGAGTCGACAATGAGCAGTTCTTC; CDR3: CASSMRRAGVDNEQFF
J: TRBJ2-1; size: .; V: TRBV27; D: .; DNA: TGTGCCAGCAGTTTTTTTCCGAGCTCCTACAATGAGCAGTTCTTC; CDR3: CASSFFPSSYNEQFF
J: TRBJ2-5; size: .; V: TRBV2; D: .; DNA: TGTGCCAGCAGTGCCGGGCAGCCCGAAGAGACCCAGTACTTC; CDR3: CASSAGQPEETQYF
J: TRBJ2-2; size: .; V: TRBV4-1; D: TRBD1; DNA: TGCGCCAGCAGCCAAGAGATGCAGGGGGCCGGGGAGCTGTTTTTT; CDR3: CASSQEMQGAGELFF
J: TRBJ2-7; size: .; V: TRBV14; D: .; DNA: TGTGCCAGCAGCCAAGTTGCTGGCGCCGACAACTACGAGCAGTACTTC; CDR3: CASSQVAGADNYEQYF
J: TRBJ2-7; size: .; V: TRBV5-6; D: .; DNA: TGTGCCAGCAGCTTGCCCTACGAGCAGTACTTC; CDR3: CASSLPYEQYF